Listed here are 20 T cell receptor beta chains from one sample, sequenced in a study of T cells in Graves' hyperthyroidism and ophthalmopathy. It was RNA transcripts that yielded the amplified TCR beta CDR3 regions. The HTBI primer set was used in a first-round RT-PCR of the TCR CDR3. Each CDR3 protein gets one entry after TCRdb re-called the multiplex PCR reads with MiXCR. Altogether approximately 720,000 distinct CDR3 sequences are present, roughly 20% being singletons, with the ten largest covering about a sixth. Sequenced material: blood. Source of these receptors: a woman aged 50 to 60 with Graves' hyperthyroidism that later progressed to Graves' ophthalmopathy.

The gene calls are TRBV11-2 and TRBJ1-6; 9 nucleotides agree with TRBD1. After removal of 7 bases from V and 7 bases from J, the junction contained 8 bases not matched to a gene. Germline V gene sequence: CDR1 SGHAT, CDR2 FQNNGV. This CDR3 contains 15 residues. CDR3 residues: CASTPGQGGNSPLHF. The CDR3 DNA sequence: TGTGCCAGCACACCGGGACAGGGTGGAAATTCACCCCTCCACTTT.

In this sample, this clonotype turned up many times. CDR3 region: CASSLIGSNTEAFF. CDR3 nucleotides: TGTGCCAGCAGTTTAATTGGGAGTAACACTGAAGCTTTCTTT. V is TRBV12-3 or TRBV12-4 and J is TRBJ1-1; no reliable D call. This CDR3 spans 14 amino acids. V was pared by 2 bases and J by 2 bases, with 9 bases between.

The chain links TRBV12-3 or TRBV12-4 to TRBJ1-1; D ambiguous. Trimming removed 6 bases at V and 7 bases at J, with 18 bases between. The CDR3 has 14 residues. The chain's CDR3 is CASSLKGSHLEAFF. The DNA for the CDR3 is TGTGCCAGCAGCTTAAAGGGCAGCCACCTTGAAGCTTTCTTT.

This clonotype showed up many times. CDR3 loop: CASSPSGLQAYNEQFF. The CDR3 DNA is TGTGCCAGCAGCCCTTCGGGACTCCAAGCCTACAATGAGCAGTTCTTC. The V gene is TRBV3-1, the J gene TRBJ2-1, with a weak D call TRBD2 (6 bases). From germline, CDR1 is LGHDT and CDR2 YNNKEL (reference sequence). V was clipped by 4 bases and J by 2 bases, with 15 bases between them. The CDR3 totals 16 residues.

In its sample, this clonotype was seen a few times. The V call is TRBV7-9, the J call TRBJ2-3; 10 bases align to TRBD1. The V segment lost 5 bases and the J segment 14 bases; nucleotides outside the gene matches: 7. Per the germline V gene, CDR1 is SEHNR and CDR2 is FQNEAQ (reference sequence). The CDR3 is 12 amino acids. The CDR3 spells CASSIRTGGGYF. Here the CDR3 DNA reads TGTGCCAGCAGCATTCGGACAGGGGGAGGGTATTTT.

This sequence joins TRBV9 and TRBJ1-6; D remains unclear. Between the trimmed V and J ends, which lost 3 bases and 7 bases, there was a span of 14 bases. The CDR3 totals 15 residues. Germline CDR1 SGDLS, CDR2 YYNGEE. CDR3 in amino acids: CASSAGIAENSPLHF. The CDR3 DNA reads TGTGCCAGCAGCGCGGGGATCGCGGAAAATTCACCCCTCCACTTT.

This clonotype showed up just a few times. The rearrangement links TRBV2 to TRBJ2-7; 7 positions agree with TRBD1. The CDR3 length is 14 residues. CDR1 is SNHLY and CDR2 is FYNNEI in the germline V gene. The V and J ends lost 2 bases and 3 bases, in that order; junction bases with no gene match: 4. This CDR3 is CASSEYSGGYEQYF. The CDR3 bases are TGTGCCAGCAGTGAATATTCAGGGGGCTACGAGCAGTACTTC.

This clonotype has at least ten counts. The gene calls are TRBV20-1 and TRBJ2-1; no definite D call. Trimming pared 3 bases from V and 0 bases from J, leaving 9 bases between. Germline-derived CDR1 and CDR2 are DFQATT and SNEGSKA (reference sequence). This CDR3 has 14 residues. The CDR3 sequence is CSASGFNSYNEQFF. Written as DNA, the CDR3 is TGCAGTGCTAGTGGATTCAACTCCTACAATGAGCAGTTCTTC.

This clonotype was recorded at least ten times. The junction departs from germline at one end; a sequencing error may be responsible. This sequence joins TRBV5-1 and TRBJ1-1; no clear D gene. The CDR3 is 14 residues long. Germline values: CDR1 SGHRS, CDR2 YFSETQ. CDR3 sequence: CASSLARQNTEAFF. The CDR3 DNA is TGTGCCAGCAGCTTAGCGCGACAGAACACTGAAGCTTTCTTT.

This chain links TRBV20-1 with TRBJ2-7; D is unclear. The ends were cut back, 8 bases at V and 0 bases at J, with 17 bases in the middle. The CDR3 spans 14 residues. Germline loops: CDR1 DFQATT, CDR2 SNEGSKA (reference sequence). The CDR3: CSKLLSPSSYEQYF. DNA for the CDR3: TGCAGTAAGTTGTTGTCTCCGAGCTCCTACGAGCAGTACTTC.

This clonotype was picked up many times. V and J are TRBV7-6 and TRBJ1-4; a weak D match, TRBD1 (5 bases). With 1 base removed from V and 1 base from J, the gap between germline ends came to 7 bases. Germline CDR1 reads SGHVS; CDR2 reads FNYEAQ. This CDR3 spans 15 amino acids. The CDR3 bases are TGTGCCAGCAGCTTAGGGGGCGGAACTAATGAAAAACTGTTTTTT. Protein: CASSLGGGTNEKLFF.

In its sample, this clonotype was seen a few times. The V call is TRBV11-3, the J call TRBJ2-1; no clear D gene. The V end lost 5 bases, the J end lost 9 bases, and 17 bases lay between the germline ends. This CDR3 is built from 14 residues. The germline V gene encodes CDR1 SGHNT and CDR2 YENEEA. CDR3: CASSLASRAREQFF. In DNA form, the CDR3 reads TGTGCCAGCAGCCTCGCCTCGAGAGCACGTGAGCAGTTCTTC.

The V call is TRBV11-2, the J call TRBJ1-1; D unresolved. V was cut by 4 bases and J by 4 bases, with 16 bases left in between. CDR1 is SGHAT and CDR2 is FQNNGV in the germline V gene. This CDR3 contains 15 residues. The CDR3 sequence: CASSYHSLAVTEAFF. CDR3 DNA sequence: TGTGCCAGCAGCTACCACAGCCTGGCGGTCACTGAAGCTTTCTTT.

This chain links TRBV3-1 with TRBJ1-2; D unclear. This CDR3 spans 19 amino acids. Germline lookup yields CDR1 LGHDT and CDR2 YNNKEL (reference sequence). With 5 bases removed from V and 2 bases from J, the gap between germline ends came to 27 bases. The CDR3 sequence is CASSSWAQQPPLTNYGYTF. CDR3 bases: TGTGCCAGCAGCTCCTGGGCCCAGCAGCCCCCCTTGACAAACTATGGCTACACCTTC.

The chain has TRBV19 and TRBJ2-3, with 7 bases matching TRBD1. The CDR3 runs 15 residues. Germline CDR1 LNHDA, CDR2 SQIVND (reference sequence). V lost 3 bases and J lost 2; bases outside the gene matches: 5. The CDR3 DNA reads as TGTGCCAGTAGTATGAGGACAGGTAACACAGATACGCAGTATTTT. It specifies CASSMRTGNTDTQYF.

The chain has TRBV6-1 and TRBJ2-2; the D gene is possibly TRBD1 (6 bases). The CDR3 is 14 amino acids. The germline V gene has CDR1 MNHNS and CDR2 SASEGT. CDR3 bases: TGTGTCATAAAGGCGGAACAGGGCTCCGGGGAGCTGTTTTTT. Its translation is CVIKAEQGSGELFF.

This clonotype showed up many times. This chain joins TRBV20-1 and TRBJ2-3, with 8 bases lining up with TRBD2. Germline-derived CDR1 and CDR2 are DFQATT and SNEGSKA (reference sequence). Trimming at V came to 6 bases and at J to 2 bases, leaving 10 bases not matched to a gene. The CDR3 sequence is 15 residues long. The CDR3 protein is CSAAGAGGFTDTQYF. The DNA for the CDR3 is TGCAGTGCCGCGGGCGCGGGGGGCTTCACAGATACGCAGTATTTT.

This clonotype has ten or more counts. V usage is TRBV11-2 and J usage is TRBJ1-5; a weak D match, TRBD1 (6 bases). Trimming took 1 base from V and 3 from J, leaving 13 bases between them. CDR1 and CDR2 from the germline V gene are SGHAT and FQNNGV. This CDR3 has 16 amino acids. The CDR3 nucleotides read TGTGCCAGCAGCTTAGGGGGGGCAGGGCCCAATCAGCCCCAGCATTTT. Protein product: CASSLGGAGPNQPQHF.

This clonotype has a handful of counts. This chain joins TRBV9 and TRBJ2-1; 8 bases agree with TRBD2. CDR3 length: 14 amino acids. CDR1 is SGDLS, CDR2 YYNGEE, per germline. With 0 bases clipped from V and 10 bases from J, the junction kept 6 bases outside the gene matches. This chain's CDR3 is CASSVGTSSAEQFF. The DNA for the CDR3 is TGTGCCAGCAGCGTAGGGACTAGCTCGGCGGAGCAGTTCTTC.

Worth noting for this clonotype: One base away lies a much larger clone, so this may be a sequencing read error. The chain links TRBV5-1 to TRBJ1-2; the D is unclear. The CDR3 is made up of 13 amino acids. The germline V gene has CDR1 SGHRS and CDR2 YFSETQ. The CDR3 reads CANSLDYSYGYTF. The CDR3 DNA sequence: TGCGCCAACAGCTTGGACTACAGCTATGGCTACACCTTC.